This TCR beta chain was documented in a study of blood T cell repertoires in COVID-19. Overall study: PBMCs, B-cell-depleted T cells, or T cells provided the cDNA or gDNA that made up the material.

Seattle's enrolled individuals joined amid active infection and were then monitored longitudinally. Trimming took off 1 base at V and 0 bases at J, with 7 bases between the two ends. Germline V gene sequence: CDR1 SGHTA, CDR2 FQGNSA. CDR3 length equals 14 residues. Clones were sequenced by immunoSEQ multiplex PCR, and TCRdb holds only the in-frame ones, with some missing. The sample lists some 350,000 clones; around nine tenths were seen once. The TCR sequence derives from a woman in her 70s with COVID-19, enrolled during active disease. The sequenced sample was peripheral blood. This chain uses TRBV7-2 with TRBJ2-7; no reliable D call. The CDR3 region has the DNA TGTGCCAGCAGCTTAGAACGGAGCTCCTACGAGCAGTACTTC. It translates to CASSLERSSYEQYF.